These 15 T cell receptor beta chains share one sample of origin, sequenced in a study of metastatic and nonmetastatic thyroid tumors. TCRdb reanalyzed the PCR reads via MiXCR. The sample has over 8,500 clones, roughly a quarter seen once. Patients underwent thyroid surgery, and none had received any treatment before it. What was sequenced was tumor tissue. All receptors derive from a female donor with papillary thyroid cancer or a benign thyroid nodule (not recorded which). Some clones in this sample may be carry-over from other donors' samples.

This clone appeared many times. The CDR3 loop reads CAISKTTGETEAFF. The CDR3 DNA reads as TGTGCCATCAGTAAGACTACAGGGGAGACTGAAGCTTTCTTT. The chain employs TRBV10-3 and TRBJ1-1, with 7 bases matching TRBD1. In germline, CDR1 is ENHRY, CDR2 SYGVKD. The CDR3 runs 14 residues. Trimming cost V 5 bases and J 5 bases; bases outside gene matches: 8.

By share, this clone counts as medium-sized. Germline and junction disagree at one end, which may indicate a read error. The V and J genes are TRBV5-1 and TRBJ1-1; maybe TRBD1 (5 bases). CDR3 size: 15 residues. The germline CDR1 and CDR2 sequences are SGHRS and YFSETQ. The CDR3 nucleotides read TGCGCCAGCAGTTTGGGGCGAAGGATGAACACTGAAGCTTTCTTT. The encoded protein is CASSLGRRMNTEAFF.

This clone was picked up a small number of times. The gene calls are TRBV27 and TRBJ2-1; 8 bases are a match to TRBD2. The CDR3 loop spans 16 amino acids. The trim removed 0 bases at V and 12 bases at J, leaving 13 bases unmatched. Germline lookup yields CDR1 MNHEY and CDR2 SMNVEV (reference sequence). The CDR3 DNA follows: TGTGCCAGCAGTTTATCATCAGCGGGAGTACTGGATGGGCAGTTCTTC. It codes for CASSLSSAGVLDGQFF.

The chain is built from TRBV7-2 and TRBJ2-5; possible D gene TRBD2, 6 bases. The V and J ends lost 1 base and 4 bases respectively, with 13 bases between them. This CDR3 region has 15 residues. Germline V CDR1 and CDR2: SGHTA, FQGNSA. CDR3 coding DNA: TGTGCCAGCAGCTTAGTCCCGGGACTGGGAGAGACCCAGTACTTC. As protein: CASSLVPGLGETQYF.

This clone was observed many times. The rearrangement links TRBV6-1 to TRBJ2-1; the match to TRBD2 covers 10 bases. V lost 6 bases and J lost 8; bases outside the gene matches: 10. CDR3 length equals 15 residues. Germline V gives CDR1 MNHNS, CDR2 SASEGT. The CDR3 protein is CASRASGSEGDEQFF. CDR3 sequence (DNA): TGTGCCAGCAGGGCTAGCGGGAGTGAAGGAGATGAGCAGTTCTTC.

V and J are TRBV5-1 and TRBJ2-3, with a possible D match to TRBD1 (6 bases). The V gene lost 4 bases and the J gene lost 2 bases, with 8 bases spanning the gap. The CDR3 is made up of 13 amino acids. Germline V lookup: CDR1 SGHRS, CDR2 YFSETQ. CDR3 residues: CASSTGFTDTQYF. Here the CDR3 DNA reads TGCGCCAGCAGCACAGGGTTCACAGATACGCAGTATTTT.

This clone was recorded at least ten times. The chain recombines TRBV29-1 with TRBJ2-7, with no clear D. V lost 4 bases and J 4 bases, leaving 20 bases between the germline ends. The germline gives CDR1 SQVTM, CDR2 ANQGSEA. The CDR3 runs 15 residues. In DNA, the CDR3 is TGCAGCGTTGCAAGACTGCTCGGACCGCGTTACGAGCAGTACTTC. The encoded protein is CSVARLLGPRYEQYF.

This clone rates as medium-sized (0.01 to 0.1%). This chain joins TRBV4-1 and TRBJ1-2, with a tentative D call TRBD1 (5 bases). Per germline, CDR1 MGHRA and CDR2 YSYEKL. V was shortened by 4 bases and J by 0 bases, with 15 bases between the two germline ends. CDR3 size: 16 residues. CDR3 nucleotide sequence: TGCGCCAGCAGCCTTCATAGGACACAACCTAACTATGGCTACACCTTC. Translating gives CASSLHRTQPNYGYTF.

The rearrangement joins TRBV9 to TRBJ2-7, with D perhaps TRBD2 (5 bases). The CDR3 has 15 amino acids. Germline V gene sequence: CDR1 SGDLS, CDR2 YYNGEE. Trimming removed 3 bases from V and 0 bases from J, with 13 bases in between. The CDR3 bases are TGTGCCAGCAGCGGGTCTTACGCGGGCTCCTACGAGCAGTACTTC. The encoded protein is CASSGSYAGSYEQYF.

There are a few counts of this clone. The chain carries TRBV20-1 and TRBJ2-5; 7 positions agree with TRBD1. Trimming removed 0 bases from V and 7 bases from J; junction bases left unmatched: 11. The CDR3 contains 15 residues. The germline gives CDR1 DFQATT, CDR2 SNEGSKA (reference sequence). Here the CDR3 reads CSARDPTTGDGTQYF. The CDR3 DNA reads as TGCAGTGCTAGAGACCCTACCACAGGGGACGGGACCCAGTACTTC.

This clone is medium-sized. The chain couples TRBV6-1 to TRBJ2-1; D perhaps matches TRBD2 (5 bases). Per germline, CDR1 MNHNS and CDR2 SASEGT. CDR3 length equals 13 residues. The V gene lost 3 bases and the J gene lost 12 bases, with 15 bases spanning the gap. The CDR3 loop reads CASSETSSRGQFF. The CDR3 DNA reads TGTGCCAGCAGTGAGACCTCCAGCCGGGGGCAGTTCTTC.

This clone has a handful of counts. This chain connects TRBV6-1 to TRBJ1-5; 7 positions agree with TRBD1. The V gene's germline CDR1 is MNHNS and CDR2 SASEGT. This CDR3 contains 11 residues. V shed 3 bases and J 14 bases; nucleotides not matched to a gene: 4. CDR3 region: CASSDGTEKHF. The CDR3 coding sequence is TGTGCCAGCAGTGACGGGACAGAAAAGCATTTT.

The sample holds one count of this clone. The chain combines TRBV7-9 with TRBJ2-3; no clear D gene. Germline V CDR1 and CDR2: SEHNR, FQNEAQ (reference sequence). Between the trimmed V and J ends, which lost 2 bases and 1 base, there was a span of 4 bases. This CDR3 comprises 13 residues. CDR3 region: CASSLSGTDTQYF. The CDR3 region has the DNA TGTGCCAGCAGCTTAAGCGGCACAGATACGCAGTATTTT.

The chain couples TRBV12-3 or TRBV12-4 to TRBJ2-6; D possibly uses TRBD1 or TRBD2 (6 bases each). CDR3 length equals 20 residues. The V gene lost 3 bases and the J gene lost 1 base, with 22 bases spanning the gap. The CDR3 loop reads CASSFWGDRGQGSGANVLTF. The CDR3 nucleotides are TGTGCCAGCAGTTTTTGGGGTGACCGGGGGCAGGGTTCTGGGGCCAACGTCCTGACTTTC.

This clone was found a few times. The rearrangement links TRBV6-6 to TRBJ2-1; D is tentatively TRBD1 or TRBD2 (5 bases each). Germline CDR1 MNHNY, CDR2 SVGAGI (reference sequence). The germline V and J ends were trimmed by 0 bases and 9 bases, with 9 bases remaining between them. CDR3 length: 13 amino acids. The CDR3 region has the DNA TGTGCCAGCAGTTACTCAGGGGAGAGTGAGCAGTTCTTC. It specifies CASSYSGESEQFF.